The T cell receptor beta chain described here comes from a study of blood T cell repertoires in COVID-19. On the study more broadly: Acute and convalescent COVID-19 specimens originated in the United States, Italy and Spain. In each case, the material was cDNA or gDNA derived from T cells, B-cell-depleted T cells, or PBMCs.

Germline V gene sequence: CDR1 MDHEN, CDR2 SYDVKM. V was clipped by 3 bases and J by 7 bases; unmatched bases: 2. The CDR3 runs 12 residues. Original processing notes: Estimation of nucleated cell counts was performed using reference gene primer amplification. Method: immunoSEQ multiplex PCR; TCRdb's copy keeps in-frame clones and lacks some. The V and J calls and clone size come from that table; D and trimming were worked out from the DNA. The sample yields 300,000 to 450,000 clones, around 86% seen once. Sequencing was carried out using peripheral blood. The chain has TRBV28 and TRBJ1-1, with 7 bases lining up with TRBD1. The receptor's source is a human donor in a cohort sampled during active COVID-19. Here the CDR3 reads CASSFGTVEAFF. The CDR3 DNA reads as TGTGCCAGCAGTTTCGGGACAGTTGAAGCTTTCTTT.